This T cell receptor beta chain was identified in a study of somatic mutations in cytotoxic T cells in rheumatoid arthritis (TCRdb year 2017). Regarding the research as a whole: Peripheral blood (about 28 ml EDTA) was collected from patients immediately after diagnosis and before any treatment began. Some V beta antibody-stained T-cell populations were flow-sorted on a FACSAria II or Sony SH800 at nearly 100% purity, and sorted V beta1+ cells also underwent TCRB sequencing. In newly diagnosed rheumatoid arthritis without treatment, the study examined if expanded CD8+ T-cell clones harbor somatic mutations, relying on TCRB deep sequencing to characterize clonality. TCRB deep sequencing was performed for about 70 rheumatoid arthritis patients and about 20 healthy controls. Patients and controls did not essentially differ in median age, which was nearly identical between the groups.

Flow cytometry confirmed the purity of CD4+ and CD8+ cells that had been isolated by positive magnetic bead selection on an AutoMACS. A TCR V beta antibody panel was used in flow cytometry to screen first for clonal expansions, which were then characterized by TCRB deep sequencing of sorted CD8+ fractions. Peripheral blood mononuclear cells were isolated by Ficoll-Paque PLUS density gradient separation. Nucleospin Tissue or Tissue XS kits were used to extract DNA from CD4-enriched, CD8-enriched or PBMC samples, and a Qubit 2.0 fluorometer was used for quantification. Sequencing of TCRB CDR3 was done on genomic DNA with the immunoSEQ assay. From the authors' description of their analysis: Patient CD8+ clones larger than 1% were compared against published virus-specific TCRB sequences, and only a few matched. Nothing other than productive TCRB rearrangements was included in the analyses. Defining a clone by its unique TCRB CDR3 sequence, the study calculated clonality as a productive clonality index derived from Shannon entropy. The template counts of each clone relative to the total templates per sample were used to calculate repertoire overlap between two samples. A correlation with a Spearman r of more than 0.6 was found between V-gene usage by flow cytometry and V-gene usage by TCRB sequencing. TCRdb obtained this table from immuneACCESS and retained in-frame rearrangements with V and J assigned. These tables miss some clones; where compared with another copy, unresolved V genes account for less than half of the shortfall, and the remainder is unexplained. D and trimming were read from the DNA, whereas the V and J calls and clone size are those reported in that table. The sample table contains roughly 7,100 clones; only one count was recorded for over 75% of them. Roughly 11% of the sample is in the top ten clones.

V gives up 5 bases and J gives up 1 base, and the segment between their germline ends measures 16 bases. Reading from cysteine to phenylalanine, the CDR3 counts 16 amino acids. CDR3 DNA is the only sequence kept; it has 48 bases, read in frame from the first base. From the germline V gene, CDR1 is SGHDT and CDR2 is YYEEEE. Concerning this clone: Its specific antigen is unknown. No base-level quality is on record; no much larger clone is a single base apart.

Results the study describes overall, beyond this receptor: The expanded CD8+ clones had unknown antigen targets, and not appearing in virus-specific databases did not rule out that they were virus-specific. Several identical CD8+ TCRB sequences were found in both blood and synovial fluid, and in about an eighth of the roughly 60 patients the largest CD8+ clone exceeded 20% of CD8+ cells. Rheumatoid arthritis patients and age-matched healthy controls did not significantly differ in CD8+ T-cell clonality. No adjustment for multiple comparisons was made for the slight TRBV07 underrepresentation in patients. An increase of CD8+ clonality with age was seen in patients (Spearman r ~ 0.53) but not in healthy controls.

Sequenced material: CD8+ T cells sorted from blood. The clonotype comes from an adult with rheumatoid arthritis. Recombination joined TRBV5-6 with TRBJ1-5, with TRBD1 perhaps the D gene, on 6 matching bases. CDR3 protein: CASRWGAQGSNQPQHF. The bases are TGTGCCAGCAGATGGGGGGCCCAGGGAAGCAATCAGCCCCAGCATTTT.